The 14 T cell receptor beta chains presented below share a single source sample, sequenced in a study of blood T cell repertoires in COVID-19. TCRdb's table, derived via immunoSEQ multiplex PCR, lists solely in-frame clones and lacks some. Found here are 350,000 or so clones, approximately 86% of them singletons; the top ten hold 4% to 5.5%. Sequencing was done on a sample of PBMCs or T cells enriched from blood (not recorded which). All receptors come from a woman aged 40 to 55 with acute COVID-19.

The chain couples TRBV9 to TRBJ1-5; 7 nucleotides line up with TRBD1. CDR3 length: 15 residues. Germline CDR1 reads SGDLS; CDR2 reads YYNGEE. The V gene end was trimmed by 5 bases and the J gene end by 0 bases; junction bases not matched to a gene: 5. In DNA form, the CDR3 reads TGTGCCAGCAGTACGACAGGGAGTAGCAATCAGCCCCAGCATTTT. Translated, it gives CASSTTGSSNQPQHF. The complete variable domain, with remaining parts taken from reference TRBV9 and TRBJ1-5, reads DSGVTQTPKHLITATGQRVTLRCSPRSGDLSVYWYQQSLDQGLQFLIQYYNGEERAKGNILERFSAQQFPDLHSELNLSSLELGDSALYFCASSTTGSSNQPQHFGDGTRLSIL.

The V and J genes are TRBV5-1 and TRBJ2-5; D is unclear. V was cut by 4 bases and J by 5 bases, with 12 bases left in between. Germline values: CDR1 SGHRS, CDR2 YFSETQ. This CDR3 region has 13 residues. The CDR3 DNA is TGCGCCAGCAGCCCACTCCCTACGGAGACCCAGTACTTC. Translation: CASSPLPTETQYF.

The J gene is TRBJ2-7, the V gene TRBV7-2; D perhaps matches TRBD2 (5 bases). Germline V lookup: CDR1 SGHTA, CDR2 FQGNSA. CDR3 size: 17 residues. V lost 1 base and J 0 bases, leaving 16 bases between the germline ends. In DNA, the CDR3 is TGTGCCAGCAGCTTAGATGTTGGAGGAGAGGCCTCCTACGAGCAGTACTTC. It yields the protein CASSLDVGGEASYEQYF.

This sequence joins TRBV7-2 and TRBJ1-4; 8 bases map to TRBD1. V lost 2 bases and J lost 8; bases outside the gene matches: 7. This CDR3 contains 15 residues. Germline V gives CDR1 SGHTA, CDR2 FQGNSA. CDR3 protein: CASSLQGQESEKLFF. As DNA, the CDR3 is TGTGCCAGCAGCTTACAGGGACAGGAATCCGAAAAACTGTTTTTT.

V and J are TRBV6-5 and TRBJ2-7, with a possible D match to TRBD2 (6 bases). Trimming shortened V by 0 bases and J by 2 bases, and 11 bases separated the two germline ends. Per the germline V gene, CDR1 is MNHEY and CDR2 is SVGAGI. This CDR3 has 15 residues. CDR3 sequence (DNA): TGTGCCAGCAGTTACTCGCGGGGTTTAACCTACGAGCAGTACTTC. Residues: CASSYSRGLTYEQYF.

This clone was seen just once. V is TRBV5-1 and J is TRBJ1-2; 9 bases align to TRBD1. The CDR3 extends over 14 amino acids. V was pared by 3 bases and J by 3 bases, with 3 bases of the junction left unmatched. CDR1 SGHRS and CDR2 YFSETQ come from the germline V gene. In nucleotides, the CDR3 is TGCGCCAGCAGCTCGGACAGGGGCGACTATGGCTACACCTTC. Amino acids: CASSSDRGDYGYTF.

The chain has TRBV9 and TRBJ1-5, with D uncertain. The ends were cut back, 4 bases at V and 0 bases at J, with 11 bases in the middle. Germline V lookup: CDR1 SGDLS, CDR2 YYNGEE. This CDR3 is built from 15 residues. The CDR3 sequence is CASSTTSGSNQPQHF. The CDR3 bases are TGTGCCAGCAGCACCACCTCAGGTAGCAATCAGCCCCAGCATTTT.

This clone was observed a handful of times. The chain employs TRBV11-2 and TRBJ2-3; TRBD2 matches at 11 bases. V dropped 5 bases and J dropped 7; count of bases not matched to a gene: 14. Per germline, CDR1 SGHAT and CDR2 FQNNGV. The CDR3 runs to 17 residues. Here the CDR3 DNA reads TGTGCCAGCAGCCCAGAGCGGTCTAGCGGGGGGATATATACGCAGTATTTT. As protein: CASSPERSSGGIYTQYF.

The chain is built from TRBV11-2 and TRBJ1-2; D unresolved. CDR3 length: 15 residues. Deletions cut 4 bases from V and 7 bases from J, with 19 bases between. Looked up from germline, CDR1 is SGHAT and CDR2 is FQNNGV. The CDR3 DNA reads as TGTGCCAGCAGCTCCACCGGGGAGGTTTACGCTGGCTACACCTTC. This codes for CASSSTGEVYAGYTF.

The rearrangement uses TRBV27 and TRBJ1-1, with TRBD1 matching 7 bases. Trimming took 4 bases from V and 2 from J; bases not matched to a gene: 4. Per germline, CDR1 MNHEY and CDR2 SMNVEV (reference sequence). The CDR3 covers 14 residues. CDR3 loop: CASSYRGGNTEAFF. The CDR3 DNA reads as TGTGCCAGCAGTTACAGGGGAGGAAACACTGAAGCTTTCTTT.

The rearrangement uses TRBV6-5 and TRBJ1-5; D is unclear. This CDR3 is built from 16 residues. The ends were cut back, 2 bases at V and 0 bases at J, with 11 bases in the middle. The germline gives CDR1 MNHEY, CDR2 SVGAGI. CDR3 amino acids: CASSYRDIYSNQPQHF. DNA of the CDR3: TGTGCCAGCAGTTACCGCGACATATATAGCAATCAGCCCCAGCATTTT.

The gene calls are TRBV28 and TRBJ1-6; TRBD1 agrees at 9 bases. V was clipped by 5 bases and J by 10 bases; unmatched bases: 9. The CDR3 has 15 residues. In germline, CDR1 is MDHEN, CDR2 SYDVKM. The CDR3 region is CASSPPGQGWSPLHF. CDR3 nucleotides: TGTGCCAGCAGTCCACCGGGACAGGGTTGGTCACCCCTCCACTTT. The whole variable domain, remainder taken from reference TRBV28 and TRBJ1-6, is DVKVTQSSRYLVKRTGEKVFLECVQDMDHENMFWYRQDPGLGLRLIYFSYDVKMKEKGDIPEGYSVSREKKERFSLILESASTNQTSMYLCASSPPGQGWSPLHFGNGTRLTVT.

The DNA for the CDR3 is TGTGCCAGCAGCTTTAGAAGCACCGGCACCGGGGAGCTGTTTTTT. Its translation is CASSFRSTGTGELFF. The V call is TRBV7-2, the J call TRBJ2-2, with D hard to call. The CDR3 has 15 residues. Per the germline V gene, CDR1 is SGHTA and CDR2 is FQGNSA. Trimming shortened V by 3 bases and J by 4 bases, and 12 bases separated the two germline ends.

This clone has a single count. V gene TRBV27 combines with J gene TRBJ2-7; the D is unclear. Per germline, CDR1 MNHEY and CDR2 SMNVEV (reference sequence). This CDR3 contains 11 residues. Deletions cut 7 bases from V and 2 bases from J, with 6 bases between. The CDR3 is CASTSAYEQYF. Here the CDR3 DNA reads TGTGCCAGCACATCAGCCTACGAGCAGTACTTC.